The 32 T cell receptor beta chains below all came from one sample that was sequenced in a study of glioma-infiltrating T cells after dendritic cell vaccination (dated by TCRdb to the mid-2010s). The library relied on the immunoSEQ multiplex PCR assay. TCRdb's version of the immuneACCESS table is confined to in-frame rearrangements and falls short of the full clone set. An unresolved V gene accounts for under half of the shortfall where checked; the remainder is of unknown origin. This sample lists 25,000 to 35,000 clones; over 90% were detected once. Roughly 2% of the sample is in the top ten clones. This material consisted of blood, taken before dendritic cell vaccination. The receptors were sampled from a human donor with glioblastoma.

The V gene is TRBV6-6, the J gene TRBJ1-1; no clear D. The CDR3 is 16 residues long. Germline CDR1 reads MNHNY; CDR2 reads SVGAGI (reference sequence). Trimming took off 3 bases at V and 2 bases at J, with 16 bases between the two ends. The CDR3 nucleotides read TGTGCCAGCAGTTATTCGGGGTCACCCTCAAACACTGAAGCTTTCTTT. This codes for CASSYSGSPSNTEAFF.

The CDR3 DNA follows: TGTGCCAGCAGCTTAGGTACAGGGGGCGTCACTGAAGCTTTCTTT. It encodes CASSLGTGGVTEAFF. This chain connects TRBV7-6 to TRBJ1-1; 9 bases fit TRBD1. V lost 1 base, J lost 4 bases, and 4 bases stayed unmatched. Germline assignment: CDR1 SGHVS and CDR2 FNYEAQ. The length of the CDR3 is 15 residues. Looking up the rest from reference TRBV7-6 and TRBJ1-1 gives the full variable domain: GAGVSQSPRYKVTKRGQDVALRCDPISGHVSLYWYRQALGQGPEFLTYFNYEAQQDKSGLPNDRFSAERPEGSISTLTIQRTEQRDSAMYRCASSLGTGGVTEAFFGQGTRLTVV.

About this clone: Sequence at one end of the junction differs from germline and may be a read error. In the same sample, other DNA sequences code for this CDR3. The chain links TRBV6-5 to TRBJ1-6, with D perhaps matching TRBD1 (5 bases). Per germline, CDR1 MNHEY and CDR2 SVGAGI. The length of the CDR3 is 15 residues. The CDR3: CASSYEQGHNSPLHF. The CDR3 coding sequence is TGTGCCAGCAGTTACGAGCAGGGTCATAATTCCCCCCTCCACTTT.

CDR3 DNA sequence: TGCGCCAGCAGCTTGGACCCGGGACAGGGGGTGATATATGGCTACACCTTC. This sequence encodes CASSLDPGQGVIYGYTF. The chain employs TRBV5-1 and TRBJ1-2; TRBD1 matches 11 bases. The CDR3 runs to 17 residues. The V gene's germline CDR1 is SGHRS and CDR2 YFSETQ. The trim removed 0 bases at V and 5 bases at J, leaving 9 bases unmatched.

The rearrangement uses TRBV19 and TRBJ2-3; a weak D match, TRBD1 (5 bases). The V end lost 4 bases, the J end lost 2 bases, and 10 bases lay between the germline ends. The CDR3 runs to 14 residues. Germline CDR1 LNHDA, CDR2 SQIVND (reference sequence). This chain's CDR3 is CASSNWGPTDTQYF. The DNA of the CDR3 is TGTGCCAGTAGTAATTGGGGCCCCACAGATACGCAGTATTTT. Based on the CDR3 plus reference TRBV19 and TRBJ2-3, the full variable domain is DGGITQSPKYLFRKEGQNVTLSCEQNLNHDAMYWYRQDPGQGLRLIYYSQIVNDFQKGDIAEGYSVSREKKESFPLTVTSAQKNPTAFYLCASSNWGPTDTQYFGPGTRLTVL.

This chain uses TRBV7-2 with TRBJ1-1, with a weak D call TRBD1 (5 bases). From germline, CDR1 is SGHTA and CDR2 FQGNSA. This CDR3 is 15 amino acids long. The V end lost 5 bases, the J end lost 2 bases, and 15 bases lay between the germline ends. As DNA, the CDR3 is TGTGCCAGCAGCCCCCGGGGACTCCACAACACTGAAGCTTTCTTT. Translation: CASSPRGLHNTEAFF.

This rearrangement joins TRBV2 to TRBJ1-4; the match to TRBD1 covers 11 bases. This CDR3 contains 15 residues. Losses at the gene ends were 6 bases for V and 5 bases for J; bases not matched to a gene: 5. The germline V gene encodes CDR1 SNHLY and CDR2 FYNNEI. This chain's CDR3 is CASSRGTGGNEKLFF. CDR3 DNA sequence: TGTGCCAGCAGCCGAGGGACAGGGGGGAATGAAAAACTGTTTTTT.

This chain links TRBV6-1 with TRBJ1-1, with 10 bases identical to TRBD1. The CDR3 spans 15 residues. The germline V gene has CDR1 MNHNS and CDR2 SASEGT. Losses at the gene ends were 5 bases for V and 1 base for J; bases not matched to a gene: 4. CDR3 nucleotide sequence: TGTGCCAGCAGTTCCGGGACAGGGGCGAACACTGAAGCTTTCTTT. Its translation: CASSSGTGANTEAFF.

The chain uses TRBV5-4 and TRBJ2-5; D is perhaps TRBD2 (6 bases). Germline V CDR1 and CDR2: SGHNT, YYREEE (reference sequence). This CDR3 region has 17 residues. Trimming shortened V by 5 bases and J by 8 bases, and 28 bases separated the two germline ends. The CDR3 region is CASSVNPGESGRTTQYF. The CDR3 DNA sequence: TGTGCCAGCAGTGTGAATCCGGGGGAGTCTGGTAGGACCACCCAGTACTTC.

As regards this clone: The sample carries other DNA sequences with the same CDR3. The CDR3 DNA reads as TGTGCCTGGGCGGGACAGGGATATTCACCCCTCCACTTT. This sequence encodes CAWAGQGYSPLHF. The chain carries TRBV30 and TRBJ1-6, with 9 bases fitting TRBD1. The CDR3 has 13 amino acids. CDR1 and CDR2 (germline): GTSNPN, SVGIG (reference sequence). Trimming cost V 5 bases and J 8 bases; bases outside gene matches: 4.

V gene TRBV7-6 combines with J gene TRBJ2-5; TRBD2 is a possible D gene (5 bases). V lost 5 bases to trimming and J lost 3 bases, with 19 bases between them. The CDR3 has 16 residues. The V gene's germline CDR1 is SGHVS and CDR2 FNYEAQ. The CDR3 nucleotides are TGTGCCAGCAGCAAGACTAATAGCCCTGGGGAAGAGACCCAGTACTTC. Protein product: CASSKTNSPGEETQYF.

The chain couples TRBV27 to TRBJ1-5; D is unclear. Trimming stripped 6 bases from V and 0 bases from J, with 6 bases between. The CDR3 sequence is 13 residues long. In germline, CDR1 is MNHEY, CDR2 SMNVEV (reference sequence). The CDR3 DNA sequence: TGTGCCAGCAGGCTAAATAGCAATCAGCCCCAGCATTTT. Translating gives CASRLNSNQPQHF.

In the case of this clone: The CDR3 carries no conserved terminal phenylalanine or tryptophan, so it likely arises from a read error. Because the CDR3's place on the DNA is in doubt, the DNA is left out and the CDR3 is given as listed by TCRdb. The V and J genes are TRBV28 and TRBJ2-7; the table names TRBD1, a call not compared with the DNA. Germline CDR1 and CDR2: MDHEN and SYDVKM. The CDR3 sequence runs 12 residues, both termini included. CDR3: CASSSATTGGDY.

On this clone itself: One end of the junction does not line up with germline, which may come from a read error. CDR3 amino acids: CATSRDRNYPDINF. Here the CDR3 DNA reads TGTGCCACCAGCAGAGATCGGAACTACCCAGATATTAACTTC. This chain uses TRBV15 with TRBJ2-5; D ambiguous. CDR1 is LNHNV and CDR2 is YYDKDF in the germline V gene (reference sequence). The CDR3 runs 14 residues.

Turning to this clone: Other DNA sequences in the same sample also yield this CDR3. The CDR3 sequence: CASSPPGGTYEQYF. DNA of the CDR3: TGTGCCAGCTCACCACCAGGGGGTACCTACGAGCAGTACTTC. The chain combines TRBV18 with TRBJ2-7, with D tentatively TRBD1 (6 bases). The V gene lost 0 bases and the J gene lost 2 bases, with 8 bases spanning the gap. CDR1 is KGHSH and CDR2 is LQKENI in the germline V gene. The CDR3 length is 14 residues.

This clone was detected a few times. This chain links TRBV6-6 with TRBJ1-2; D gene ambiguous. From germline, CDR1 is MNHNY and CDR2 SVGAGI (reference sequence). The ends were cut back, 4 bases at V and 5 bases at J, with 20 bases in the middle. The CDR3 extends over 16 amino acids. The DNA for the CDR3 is TGTGCCAGCAGTTCCCTCCGGCCGGGGATGGGGTATGGCTACACCTTC. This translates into CASSSLRPGMGYGYTF.

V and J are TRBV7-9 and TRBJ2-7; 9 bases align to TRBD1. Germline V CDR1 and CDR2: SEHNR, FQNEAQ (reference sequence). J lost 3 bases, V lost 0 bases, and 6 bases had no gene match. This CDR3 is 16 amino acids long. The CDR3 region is CASSLAPTGGHYEQYF. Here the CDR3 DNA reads TGTGCCAGCAGCTTAGCGCCGACAGGGGGGCACTACGAGCAGTACTTC.

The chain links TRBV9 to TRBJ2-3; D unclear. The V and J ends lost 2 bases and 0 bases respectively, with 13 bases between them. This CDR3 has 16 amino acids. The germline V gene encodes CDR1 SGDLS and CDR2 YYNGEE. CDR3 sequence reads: CASSVLSLSSTDTQYF. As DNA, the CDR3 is TGTGCCAGCAGCGTCTTAAGCTTAAGTAGCACAGATACGCAGTATTTT.

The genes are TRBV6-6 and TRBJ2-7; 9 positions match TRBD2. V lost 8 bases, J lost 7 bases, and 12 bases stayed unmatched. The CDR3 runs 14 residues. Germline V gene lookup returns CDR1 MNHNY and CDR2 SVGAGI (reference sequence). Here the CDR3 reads CASGRQRGAEEQYF. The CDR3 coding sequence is TGTGCCAGCGGCCGCCAGCGGGGGGCGGAAGAGCAGTACTTC.

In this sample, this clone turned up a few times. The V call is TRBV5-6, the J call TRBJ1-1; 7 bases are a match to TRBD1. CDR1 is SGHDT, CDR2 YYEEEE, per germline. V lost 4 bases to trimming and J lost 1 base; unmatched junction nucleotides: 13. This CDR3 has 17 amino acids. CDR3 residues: CASSPPSTGLENTEAFF. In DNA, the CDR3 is TGTGCCAGCAGCCCCCCCTCGACAGGGCTGGAGAACACTGAAGCTTTCTTT.

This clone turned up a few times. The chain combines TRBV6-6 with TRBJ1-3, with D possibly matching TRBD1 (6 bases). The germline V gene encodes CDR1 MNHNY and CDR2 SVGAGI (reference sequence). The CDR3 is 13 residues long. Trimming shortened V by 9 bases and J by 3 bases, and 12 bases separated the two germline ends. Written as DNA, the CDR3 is TGTGCCAGTAACAGGGCTGATGGAAACACCATATATTTT. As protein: CASNRADGNTIYF.

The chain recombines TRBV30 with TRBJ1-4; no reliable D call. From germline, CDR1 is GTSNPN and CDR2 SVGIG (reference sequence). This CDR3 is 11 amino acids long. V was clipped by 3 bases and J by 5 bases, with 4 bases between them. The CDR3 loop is CAWSRNEKLFF. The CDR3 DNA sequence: TGTGCCTGGAGCAGGAATGAAAAACTGTTTTTT.

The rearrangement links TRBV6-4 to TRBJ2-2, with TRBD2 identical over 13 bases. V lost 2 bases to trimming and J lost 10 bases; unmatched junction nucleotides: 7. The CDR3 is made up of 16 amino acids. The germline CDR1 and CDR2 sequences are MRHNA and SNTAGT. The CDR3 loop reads CASSDTSGGAPEELFF. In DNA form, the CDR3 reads TGTGCCAGCAGTGACACTAGCGGGGGGGCCCCTGAGGAGCTGTTTTTT.

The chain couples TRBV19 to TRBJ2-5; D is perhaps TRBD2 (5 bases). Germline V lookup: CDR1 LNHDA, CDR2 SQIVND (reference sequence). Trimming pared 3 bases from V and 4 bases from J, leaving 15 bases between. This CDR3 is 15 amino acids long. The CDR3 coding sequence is TGTGCCAGTAGTATTGCTTTGGGGAGCCGAGAGACCCAGTACTTC. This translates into CASSIALGSRETQYF.

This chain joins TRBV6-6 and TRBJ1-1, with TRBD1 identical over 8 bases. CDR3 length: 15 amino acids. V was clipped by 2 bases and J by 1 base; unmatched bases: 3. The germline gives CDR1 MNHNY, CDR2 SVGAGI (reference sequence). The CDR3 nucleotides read TGTGCCAGCAGTTACGGCGGACAGGGGAACACTGAAGCTTTCTTT. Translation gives CASSYGGQGNTEAFF.

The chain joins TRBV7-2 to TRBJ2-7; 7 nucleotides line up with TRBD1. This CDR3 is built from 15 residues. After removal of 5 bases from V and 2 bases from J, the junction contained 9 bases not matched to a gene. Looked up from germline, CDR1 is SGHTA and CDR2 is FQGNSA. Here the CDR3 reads CASSLRQGTTYEQYF. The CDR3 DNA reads TGTGCCAGCAGCCTGAGACAGGGTACTACCTACGAGCAGTACTTC. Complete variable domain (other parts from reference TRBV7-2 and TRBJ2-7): GAGVSQSPSNKVTEKGKDVELRCDPISGHTALYWYRQSLGQGLEFLIYFQGNSAPDKSGLPSDRFSAERTGGSVSTLTIQRTQQEDSAVYLCASSLRQGTTYEQYFGPGTRLTVT.

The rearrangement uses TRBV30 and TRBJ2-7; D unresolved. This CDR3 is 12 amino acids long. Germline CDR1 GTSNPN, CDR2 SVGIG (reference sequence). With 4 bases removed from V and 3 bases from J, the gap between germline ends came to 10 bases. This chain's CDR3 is CAWTLSRYEQYF. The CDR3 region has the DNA TGTGCCTGGACCCTGAGTCGCTACGAGCAGTACTTC.

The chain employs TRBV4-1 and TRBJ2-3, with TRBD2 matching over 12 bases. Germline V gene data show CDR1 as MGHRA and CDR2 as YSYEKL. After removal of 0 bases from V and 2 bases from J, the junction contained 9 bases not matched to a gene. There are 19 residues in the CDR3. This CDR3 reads CASSQDSGLAGKNTDTQYF. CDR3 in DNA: TGCGCCAGCAGCCAAGATTCTGGACTAGCGGGGAAGAACACAGATACGCAGTATTTT.

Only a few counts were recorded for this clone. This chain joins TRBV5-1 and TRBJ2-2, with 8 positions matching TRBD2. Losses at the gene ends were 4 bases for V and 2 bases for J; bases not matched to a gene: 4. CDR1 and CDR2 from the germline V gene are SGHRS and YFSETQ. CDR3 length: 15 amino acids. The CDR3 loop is CASSRAGDNTGELFF. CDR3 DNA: TGCGCCAGCAGCCGAGCGGGGGATAACACCGGGGAGCTGTTTTTT.

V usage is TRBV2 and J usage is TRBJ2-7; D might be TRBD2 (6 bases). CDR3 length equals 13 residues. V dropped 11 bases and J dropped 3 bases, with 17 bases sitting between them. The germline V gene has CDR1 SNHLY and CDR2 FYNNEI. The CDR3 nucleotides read TGTGCCGGACAAATTAGCGGATACTACGAGCAGTACTTC. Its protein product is CAGQISGYYEQYF.

This CDR3 reads CASSLPGQANGDTIYF. In DNA form, the CDR3 reads TGTGCCAGCAGCTTGCCAGGACAGGCTAACGGTGACACCATATATTTT. The V and J genes are TRBV5-6 and TRBJ1-3; 7 nucleotides agree with TRBD1. This CDR3 has 16 amino acids. Germline V gene data show CDR1 as SGHDT and CDR2 as YYEEEE. The ends lost 1 base at V and 8 bases at J; junction bases unmatched: 12.

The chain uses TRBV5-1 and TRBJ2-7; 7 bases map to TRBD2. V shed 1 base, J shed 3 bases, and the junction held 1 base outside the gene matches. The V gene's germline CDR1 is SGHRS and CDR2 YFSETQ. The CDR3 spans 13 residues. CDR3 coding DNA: TGCGCCAGCAGCTTGAGGGAGGGCTACGAGCAGTACTTC. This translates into CASSLREGYEQYF.